The 28 T cell receptor beta chains below come from one sample, sequenced in a study of siplizumab effects on memory and regulatory T cells (dated by TCRdb to about 2019). The library was made by the immunoSEQ multiplex PCR assay. Imported from immuneACCESS, the table was reduced by TCRdb to in-frame sequences with V and J called. These copies leave out some clones; in studies compared against another copy, an unresolved V gene accounts for under half, and the cause of the remainder is not known. In this sample the table shows about 48,000 clones, about 90% of which occur a single time. The ten top clones hold around 0.3% of the sample. Sample: naive CD8+ T cells sorted from blood. Reading the label with the study, this specimen's cell subset or site is: unstimulated naive T cells. The receptors come from a human donor in good health.

This sequence joins TRBV29-1 and TRBJ1-2; TRBD1 is a possible D gene (6 bases). In germline, CDR1 is SQVTM, CDR2 ANQGSEA. The germline V and J ends were trimmed by 7 bases and 4 bases, with 16 bases remaining between them. There are 13 residues in the CDR3. The CDR3 DNA reads as TGCAGCGGAGATCCGGGGGGCGGCTATGGCTACACCTTC. It encodes CSGDPGGGYGYTF.

The CDR3 DNA reads TGCGCCAGCAGCGGCGGACTGAACACTGAAGCTTTCTTT. It translates to CASSGGLNTEAFF. The rearrangement joins TRBV5-1 to TRBJ1-1; unclear D gene. The CDR3 loop spans 13 amino acids. Germline CDR1 is SGHRS and CDR2 is YFSETQ. The ends were cut back, 4 bases at V and 0 bases at J, with 7 bases in the middle. The whole variable domain, remainder taken from reference TRBV5-1 and TRBJ1-1, is KAGVTQTPRYLIKTRGQQVTLSCSPISGHRSVSWYQQTPGQGLQFLFEYFSETQRNKGNFPGRFSGRQFSNSRSEMNVSTLELGDSALYLCASSGGLNTEAFFGQGTRLTVV.

The CDR3 sequence: CSVYGLFDTDTQYF. The CDR3 coding sequence is TGCAGCGTTTACGGGCTTTTCGACACAGATACGCAGTATTTT. The V gene is TRBV29-1, the J gene TRBJ2-3; D gene uncertain. The CDR3 runs to 14 residues. Trimming cost V 5 bases and J 2 bases, with 14 bases left between them. Germline V CDR1 and CDR2: SQVTM, ANQGSEA.

The J gene is TRBJ2-7, the V gene TRBV6-5; 14 nucleotides line up with TRBD2. The CDR3 runs 15 residues. Germline values: CDR1 MNHEY, CDR2 SVGAGI. V shed 0 bases, J shed 7 bases, and the junction held 2 bases outside the gene matches. The CDR3 nucleotides are TGTGCCAGCAGTTACTCGGGACTAGCGGGAGATGAGCAGTACTTC. Encoded protein: CASSYSGLAGDEQYF.

The rearrangement uses TRBV27 and TRBJ1-1; D remains unclear. With 10 bases removed from V and 4 bases from J, the gap between germline ends came to 16 bases. In germline, CDR1 is MNHEY, CDR2 SMNVEV (reference sequence). The CDR3 consists of 13 residues. The CDR3: CATYRGRGTEAFF. DNA for the CDR3: TGTGCCACCTATCGAGGTCGGGGCACTGAAGCTTTCTTT.

The chain joins TRBV4-1 to TRBJ1-1; 7 nucleotides agree with TRBD1. The CDR3 has 15 amino acids. Germline V gives CDR1 MGHRA, CDR2 YSYEKL. V lost 5 bases to trimming and J lost 1 base; unmatched junction nucleotides: 7. CDR3 amino acids: CASSSPWTGNTEAFF. The CDR3 nucleotides read TGCGCCAGCAGCTCCCCTTGGACAGGGAACACTGAAGCTTTCTTT.

V and J are TRBV6-5 and TRBJ2-5; TRBD2 agrees at 13 bases. With V trimmed by 6 bases and J by 2 bases, 3 bases remained unmatched. This CDR3 region has 15 residues. CDR1 and CDR2 from the germline V gene are MNHEY and SVGAGI. For the CDR3, the DNA is TGTGCCAGCAGACTACTAGCGGGAGGGCAAGAGACCCAGTACTTC. Amino acids: CASRLLAGGQETQYF.

The J gene is TRBJ2-5, the V gene TRBV29-1; D remains unclear. Germline assignment: CDR1 SQVTM and CDR2 ANQGSEA. The CDR3 sequence is 10 residues long. Trimming removed 0 bases from V and 4 bases from J, with 0 bases in between. This chain's CDR3 is CSVEEETQYF. The DNA of the CDR3 is TGCAGCGTTGAAGAAGAGACCCAGTACTTC.

V gene TRBV19 combines with J gene TRBJ1-2; D is undetermined. V was pared by 5 bases and J by 2 bases, with 9 bases between. The CDR3 runs 13 residues. Germline V gene data show CDR1 as LNHDA and CDR2 as SQIVND (reference sequence). The CDR3: CASSDYRNYGYTF. The CDR3 region has the DNA TGTGCCAGTAGTGATTACAGAAACTATGGCTACACCTTC.

The CDR3 sequence is CASSRRDPKMYEQYF. The CDR3 DNA is TGTGCCAGCAGTCGCCGGGACCCCAAAATGTACGAGCAGTACTTC. The gene calls are TRBV28 and TRBJ2-7; the D gene could be TRBD1 or TRBD2 (5 bases each). V gave up 5 bases and J gave up 4 bases, with 18 bases separating them. The CDR3 runs 15 residues. CDR1 MDHEN and CDR2 SYDVKM come from the germline V gene.

The chain carries TRBV7-3 and TRBJ2-1; maybe TRBD2 (5 bases). CDR1 and CDR2 from the germline V gene are SGHTA and FQGTGA. V lost 7 bases and J 6 bases, leaving 13 bases between the germline ends. This CDR3 contains 13 residues. CDR3 in amino acids: CASTFEGGNEQFF. The CDR3, as DNA: TGTGCCAGCACTTTTGAGGGCGGCAATGAGCAGTTCTTC.

The J gene is TRBJ1-2, the V gene TRBV20-1; D unclear. V was shortened by 4 bases and J by 0 bases, with 0 bases between the two germline ends. Germline CDR1 reads DFQATT; CDR2 reads SNEGSKA (reference sequence). The CDR3 is 10 residues long. This chain's CDR3 is CSATNYGYTF. The CDR3 bases are TGCAGTGCTACTAACTATGGCTACACCTTC.

The CDR3 DNA reads TGTGCCAGCAGCTTACGCGGCATGAACACTGAAGCTTTCTTT. This sequence encodes CASSLRGMNTEAFF. The chain employs TRBV7-9 and TRBJ1-1; D remains unclear. Trimming shortened V by 2 bases and J by 0 bases, and 7 bases separated the two germline ends. Looked up from germline, CDR1 is SEHNR and CDR2 is FQNEAQ (reference sequence). The CDR3 totals 14 residues.

The genes are TRBV5-4 and TRBJ2-1; D perhaps matches TRBD2 (6 bases). The germline V gene encodes CDR1 SGHNT and CDR2 YYREEE (reference sequence). With 1 base removed from V and 3 bases from J, the gap between germline ends came to 8 bases. This CDR3 region has 14 residues. The CDR3 nucleotides read TGTGCCAGCAGCTTGTGGGACTTCTACAATGAGCAGTTCTTC. This encodes CASSLWDFYNEQFF.

V gene TRBV14 combines with J gene TRBJ2-7; D ambiguous. CDR3 length: 16 residues. Germline-derived CDR1 and CDR2 are SGHDN and FVKESK. V lost 4 bases, J lost 3 bases, and 19 bases lay in between. The CDR3 sequence: CASSPTRLPHYYEQYF. DNA for the CDR3: TGTGCCAGCAGCCCTACAAGGTTGCCCCACTACTACGAGCAGTACTTC.

This clone showed up just a few times. The J gene is TRBJ2-4, the V gene TRBV6-6, with 8 bases lining up with TRBD1. The CDR3 is made up of 16 amino acids. CDR1 MNHNY and CDR2 SVGAGI come from the germline V gene (reference sequence). V dropped 5 bases and J dropped 4; count of bases not matched to a gene: 10. The CDR3 here is CASSHPGTGLKNIQYF. In DNA form, the CDR3 reads TGTGCCAGCAGTCATCCCGGGACAGGTTTAAAAAACATTCAGTACTTC.

This chain links TRBV7-9 with TRBJ1-3; D is uncertain. Looked up from germline, CDR1 is SEHNR and CDR2 is FQNEAQ (reference sequence). There are 13 residues in the CDR3. Trimming left V 5 bases short and J 4 bases short, with 9 bases between. CDR3 amino acids: CASSPYAGNTIYF. The CDR3 nucleotides read TGTGCCAGCAGCCCCTACGCCGGAAACACCATATATTTT. Based on the CDR3 plus reference TRBV7-9 and TRBJ1-3, the full variable domain is DTGVSQNPRHKITKRGQNVTFRCDPISEHNRLYWYRQTLGQGPEFLTYFQNEAQLEKSRLLSDRFSAERPKGSFSTLEIQRTEQGDSAMYLCASSPYAGNTIYFGEGSWLTVV.

The V gene is TRBV14, the J gene TRBJ2-2, with D perhaps TRBD1 (5 bases). Germline V gene sequence: CDR1 SGHDN, CDR2 FVKESK. Trimming stripped 2 bases from V and 7 bases from J, with 11 bases between. The CDR3 runs 14 residues. In DNA form, the CDR3 reads TGTGCCAGCAGCCAACGCAGGGTGGACGGGGAGCTGTTTTTT. This translates into CASSQRRVDGELFF. Full variable domain (rest looked up from reference TRBV14 and TRBJ2-2): EAGVTQFPSHSVIEKGQTVTLRCDPISGHDNLYWYRRVMGKEIKFLLHFVKESKQDESGMPNNRFLAERTGGTYSTLKVQPAELEDSGVYFCASSQRRVDGELFFGEGSRLTVL.

The rearrangement uses TRBV7-9 and TRBJ1-1, with D maybe TRBD1 (5 bases). The germline gives CDR1 SEHNR, CDR2 FQNEAQ (reference sequence). Trimming removed 7 bases from V and 10 bases from J, with 16 bases in between. The CDR3 runs to 12 residues. The CDR3 loop reads CASTSRDAIAFF. The CDR3, as DNA: TGTGCCAGCACCTCCCGGGACGCTATAGCTTTCTTT.

The genes are TRBV7-9 and TRBJ1-3; D perhaps matches TRBD1 (6 bases). Germline values: CDR1 SEHNR, CDR2 FQNEAQ (reference sequence). The CDR3 contains 19 residues. The V end was cut by 4 bases, the J end by 0 bases, with 22 bases between. CDR3 residues: CASSSLGSGTRSSGNTIYF. The CDR3 coding sequence is TGTGCCAGCAGCTCCCTCGGCTCAGGGACACGGAGCTCTGGAAACACCATATATTTT.

This chain uses TRBV11-3 with TRBJ2-3; D may be TRBD2 (5 bases). The germline V and J ends were trimmed by 5 bases and 0 bases, with 12 bases remaining between them. The CDR3 extends over 15 amino acids. Germline V gives CDR1 SGHNT, CDR2 YENEEA. The CDR3 DNA reads as TGTGCCAGCAGCCGAGGACTGGAGAGCACAGATACGCAGTATTTT. The encoded protein is CASSRGLESTDTQYF. The complete variable domain, with remaining parts taken from reference TRBV11-3 and TRBJ2-3, reads EAGVVQSPRYKIIEKKQPVAFWCNPISGHNTLYWYLQNLGQGPELLIRYENEEAVDDSQLPKDRFSAERLKGVDSTLKIQPAELGDSAVYLCASSRGLESTDTQYFGPGTRLTVL.

V gene TRBV2 combines with J gene TRBJ1-4; the match to TRBD1 covers 8 bases. The germline CDR1 and CDR2 sequences are SNHLY and FYNNEI. The CDR3 totals 15 residues. V shed 5 bases, J shed 5 bases, and the junction held 7 bases outside the gene matches. The CDR3 DNA sequence: TGTGCCAGCAGTAAGACAGGGGCTTTGAATGAAAAACTGTTTTTT. The encoded protein is CASSKTGALNEKLFF.

V usage is TRBV19 and J usage is TRBJ1-3; D remains ambiguous. Germline V CDR1 and CDR2: LNHDA, SQIVND (reference sequence). This CDR3 has 13 residues. Trimming left V 1 base short and J 0 bases short, with 1 base between. CDR3: CASSIASGNTIYF. DNA for the CDR3: TGTGCCAGTAGTATAGCCTCTGGAAACACCATATATTTT. Combining the CDR3 with reference TRBV19 and TRBJ1-3 gives the whole variable domain DGGITQSPKYLFRKEGQNVTLSCEQNLNHDAMYWYRQDPGQGLRLIYYSQIVNDFQKGDIAEGYSVSREKKESFPLTVTSAQKNPTAFYLCASSIASGNTIYFGEGSWLTVV.

This clone was seen a few times. The CDR3 DNA reads TGTGCCAGCAGCTTAATGTCGAATTCACCCCTCCACTTT. This sequence encodes CASSLMSNSPLHF. The chain is built from TRBV11-1 and TRBJ1-6; D gene ambiguous. The V gene lost 2 bases and the J gene lost 7 bases, with 6 bases spanning the gap. The length of the CDR3 is 13 residues. Germline CDR1 and CDR2: SGHAT and FQDESV (reference sequence).

This chain links TRBV15 with TRBJ2-7; maybe TRBD1 (6 bases). Germline CDR1 reads LNHNV; CDR2 reads YYDKDF (reference sequence). V lost 3 bases to trimming and J lost 2 bases, with 11 bases between them. This CDR3 is 14 amino acids long. The CDR3 loop is CATSSGRGTYEQYF. Written as DNA, the CDR3 is TGTGCCACCAGCAGCGGAAGGGGGACCTACGAGCAGTACTTC.

This clone was observed a handful of times. The chain couples TRBV29-1 to TRBJ2-5, with no clear D. The length of the CDR3 is 13 residues. Trimming took 4 bases from V and 1 from J, leaving 10 bases between them. Germline CDR1 reads SQVTM; CDR2 reads ANQGSEA. The CDR3 coding sequence is TGCAGCGTTGGGGCGGCGGCCCAAGAGACCCAGTACTTC. This gives the protein CSVGAAAQETQYF.

The J gene is TRBJ1-5, the V gene TRBV2; 7 bases fit TRBD1. V was pared by 7 bases and J by 0 bases, with 6 bases of the junction left unmatched. Germline assignment: CDR1 SNHLY and CDR2 FYNNEI. This CDR3 contains 15 residues. In nucleotides, the CDR3 is TGTGCCAGCAAGGGGGGGACAGATAGCAATCAGCCCCAGCATTTT. It yields the protein CASKGGTDSNQPQHF.

The chain employs TRBV10-3 and TRBJ1-6; D uncertain. Germline CDR1 and CDR2: ENHRY and SYGVKD. The ends were cut back, 2 bases at V and 5 bases at J, with 10 bases in the middle. This CDR3 is built from 15 residues. Here the CDR3 DNA reads TGTGCCATCAGTGAGGTGACGGGGAATAATTCACCCCTCCACTTT. Its protein is CAISEVTGNNSPLHF.